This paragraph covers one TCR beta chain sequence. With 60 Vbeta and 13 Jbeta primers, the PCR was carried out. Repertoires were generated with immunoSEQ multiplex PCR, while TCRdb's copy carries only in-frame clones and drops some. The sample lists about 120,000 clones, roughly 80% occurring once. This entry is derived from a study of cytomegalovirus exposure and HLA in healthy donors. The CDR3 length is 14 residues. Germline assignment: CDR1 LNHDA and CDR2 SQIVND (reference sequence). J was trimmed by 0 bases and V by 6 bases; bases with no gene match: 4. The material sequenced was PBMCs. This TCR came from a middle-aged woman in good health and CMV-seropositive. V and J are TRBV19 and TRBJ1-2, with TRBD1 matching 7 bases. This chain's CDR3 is CASRRQGSNYGYTF. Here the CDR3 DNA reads TGTGCCAGTAGACGACAGGGTTCTAACTATGGCTACACCTTC.